The rows below give T cell receptor beta chains drawn from one sample of a study of Ad26.COV2.S vaccination and SARS-CoV-2 variants. The repertoire was sequenced with immunoSEQ multiplex PCR; TCRdb's copy has only in-frame clones and lacks some. The table has roughly 420,000 clones, roughly nine tenths seen once. The starting material was peripheral blood, obtained in a trial of Ad26.COV2.S vaccine versus placebo. The receptors come from a person between 18 and 59 years old who received the Ad26.COV2.S COVID-19 vaccine or a placebo. CDR3s include the opening cysteine and the closing phenylalanine or tryptophan. Fields, in order: CDR3 length, clone size, J gene, V gene, D gene, CDR3 protein, CDR3 DNA. D genes are given only for firm matches. Clone size is stated in some rows and not others, as once, few, many or a class when expanded.

15 | - | TRBJ2-5 | TRBV3-1/TRBV3-2 | TRBD2 | CASSQLAGAAETQYF | TGTGCCAGCAGCCAACTAGCGGGAGCCGCAGAGACCCAGTACTTC
14 | - | TRBJ2-1 | TRBV7-3 | - | CASSPRARVNEQFF | TGTGCCAGCAGCCCAAGGGCTAGGGTGAATGAGCAGTTCTTC
18 | - | TRBJ1-5 | TRBV7-2 | TRBD1 | CASSPYTGGEGSWQPQHF | TGTGCCAGCAGCCCTTACACAGGGGGCGAGGGTAGCTGGCAGCCCCAGCATTTT
16 | - | TRBJ2-5 | TRBV2 | TRBD2 | CASKGKTSGGRETQYF | TGTGCCAGCAAGGGAAAAACTAGCGGGGGACGGGAGACCCAGTACTTC
13 | - | TRBJ2-3 | TRBV12-3/TRBV12-4 | - | CASSPLGRDTQYF | TGTGCCAGCAGTCCACTAGGGCGGGATACGCAGTATTTT
16 | - | TRBJ2-6 | TRBV11-2 | - | CASSLSGVSGANVLTF | TGTGCCAGCAGCTTATCGGGGGTCTCTGGGGCCAACGTCCTGACTTTC
16 | - | TRBJ1-4 | TRBV15 | - | CATSRNDRSSEGKLFF | TGTGCCACCAGCAGAAATGACAGGTCGTCGGAGGGAAAACTGTTTTTT
16 | few | TRBJ2-1 | TRBV9 | TRBD2 | CASSAFGIAGAYEQFF | TGTGCCAGCAGCGCTTTTGGGATAGCGGGAGCCTATGAGCAGTTCTTC
13 | - | TRBJ2-1 | TRBV7-8 | - | CASSLPTSSAKFF | TGTGCCAGCAGCTTGCCGACTAGTTCGGCGAAGTTCTTC
15 | - | TRBJ1-6 | TRBV5-6 | - | CASSLYLTGYSPLHF | TGTGCCAGCAGCTTGTATTTGACAGGCTATTCACCCCTCCACTTT
16 | - | TRBJ2-5 | TRBV6-2/TRBV6-3 | TRBD2 | CASSPWTSGIQETQYF | TGTGCCAGCAGTCCGTGGACTAGCGGGATCCAAGAGACCCAGTACTTC
16 | - | TRBJ2-1 | TRBV5-1 | TRBD2 | CASTWGRGSGHNEQFF | TGCGCCAGCACCTGGGGTCGTGGTAGCGGGCACAATGAGCAGTTCTTC
14 | few | TRBJ2-7 | TRBV5-1 | - | CASSRSGGDYEQYF | TGCGCCAGCAGCCGCAGTGGGGGAGACTACGAGCAGTACTTC
15 | - | TRBJ1-2 | TRBV18 | - | CASSRGGDPNYGYTF | TGTGCCAGCTCCCGCGGGGGGGACCCAAACTATGGCTACACCTTC
15 | - | TRBJ2-7 | TRBV5-1 | - | CASSFPGHGTYEQYF | TGCGCCAGCAGCTTCCCGGGACACGGGACCTACGAGCAGTACTTC
15 | - | TRBJ2-1 | TRBV19 | - | CASSIDGWTYNEQFF | TGTGCCAGTAGTATAGACGGGTGGACCTACAATGAGCAGTTCTTC
17 | - | TRBJ1-5 | TRBV28 | TRBD1 | CASARTGPRDFNQPQHF | TGTGCCAGCGCTCGGACAGGACCGAGGGATTTCAATCAGCCCCAGCATTTT
13 | few | TRBJ1-6 | TRBV15 | - | CATSRGGNSPLHF | TGTGCCACCAGCAGAGGGGGGAATTCACCCCTCCACTTT
16 | - | TRBJ1-6 | TRBV6-2/TRBV6-3 | - | CASSQGPANNYSPLHF | TGTGCCAGCAGTCAGGGGCCCGCCAACAACTATTCACCCCTCCACTTT
15 | - | TRBJ2-5 | TRBV7-2 | TRBD2 | CASSFGGGPVGTQYF | TGTGCCAGCAGCTTTGGGGGAGGGCCGGTTGGGACCCAGTACTTC
15 | - | TRBJ1-2 | TRBV7-2 | TRBD1 | CASSFFLSAGGGYTF | TGTGCCAGCAGCTTTTTTTTGTCCGCAGGGGGTGGCTACACCTTC
13 | - | TRBJ2-3 | TRBV5-1 | TRBD1 | CASTGQGTDTQYF | TGCGCCAGCACCGGACAGGGCACAGATACGCAGTATTTT
15 | - | TRBJ2-5 | TRBV3-1/TRBV3-2 | - | CASSQEGRVSETQYF | TGTGCCAGCAGCCAAGAAGGTCGCGTCTCCGAGACCCAGTACTTC
16 | - | TRBJ2-3 | TRBV9 | TRBD1 | CASSVDPQGASDTQYF | TGTGCCAGCAGCGTAGACCCGCAGGGGGCATCTGATACGCAGTATTTT
14 | once | TRBJ1-2 | TRBV5-1 | TRBD1 | CASSSTGGVDGYTF | TGCGCCAGCAGCTCAACAGGGGGCGTCGATGGCTACACCTTC
15 | - | TRBJ1-3 | TRBV19 | - | CASSPLEGWGNTIYF | TGTGCCAGTAGTCCCTTGGAGGGGTGGGGAAACACCATATATTTT
13 | - | TRBJ1-6 | TRBV27 | TRBD1 | CASSRQGDSPLHF | TGTGCCAGCAGTCGACAGGGAGACTCACCCCTCCACTTT
16 | - | TRBJ2-3 | TRBV3-1/TRBV3-2 | - | CAGGQGSPRTPDTQYF | TGTGCCGGGGGCCAAGGGAGTCCACGGACTCCAGATACGCAGTATTTT